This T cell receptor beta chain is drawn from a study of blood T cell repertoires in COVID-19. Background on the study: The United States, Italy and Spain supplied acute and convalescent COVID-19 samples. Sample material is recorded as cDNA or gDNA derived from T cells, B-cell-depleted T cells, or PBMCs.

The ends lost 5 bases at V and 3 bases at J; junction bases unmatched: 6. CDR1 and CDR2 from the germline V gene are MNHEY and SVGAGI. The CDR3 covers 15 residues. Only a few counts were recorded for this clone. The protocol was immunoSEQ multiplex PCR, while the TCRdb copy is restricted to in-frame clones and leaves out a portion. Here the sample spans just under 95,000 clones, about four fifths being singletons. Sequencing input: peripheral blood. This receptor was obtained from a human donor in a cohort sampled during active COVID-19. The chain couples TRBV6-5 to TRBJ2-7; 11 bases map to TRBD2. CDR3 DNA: TGTGCCAGCAGTCATCCGGGACTAGCGGTCTACGAGCAGTACTTC. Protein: CASSHPGLAVYEQYF.